The 21 T cell receptor beta chains listed next were all sequenced from one sample in a study of blood T cell repertoires in COVID-19. Profiling relied on immunoSEQ multiplex PCR, and the TCRdb table lists in-frame clones only, not all of them. The profile shows 150,000 to 200,000 clones, about 85% of them singletons. Sequencing used peripheral blood. The source is an elderly woman with acute or convalescent COVID-19.

The chain links TRBV14 to TRBJ1-3; D gene ambiguous. This CDR3 has 16 amino acids. Germline-derived CDR1 and CDR2 are SGHDN and FVKESK. V lost 4 bases, J lost 0 bases, and 13 bases lay in between. The CDR3 DNA reads TGTGCCAGCAGCCCGCAAACGGTACTCTCTGGAAACACCATATATTTT. Protein product: CASSPQTVLSGNTIYF.

This sequence joins TRBV12-5 and TRBJ1-6, with TRBD1 identical over 10 bases. Germline CDR1 LGHNT, CDR2 FRNRAP. Trimming removed 5 bases from V and 7 bases from J; junction bases left unmatched: 14. The CDR3 has 18 residues. DNA for the CDR3: TGTGCTAGTGGTGAACGACAGGGGGCCCCGAATATGAATTCACCCCTCCACTTT. Encoded protein: CASGERQGAPNMNSPLHF.

The J gene is TRBJ1-6, the V gene TRBV6-2 or TRBV6-3; 9 bases align to TRBD1. J was trimmed by 12 bases and V by 2 bases; bases with no gene match: 8. The CDR3 has 15 amino acids. Germline V gene lookup returns CDR1 MNHEY and CDR2 SVGEGT. CDR3 nucleotides: TGTGCCAGCAGTTACCAGTCCCGGGACAGGGAACCCCTCCACTTT. Its protein is CASSYQSRDREPLHF.

The chain uses TRBV18 and TRBJ2-1; TRBD1 matches at 8 bases. V trimming: 6 bases; J trimming: 5 bases; junction bases outside the gene matches: 3. From germline, CDR1 is KGHSH and CDR2 LQKENI. The CDR3 has 13 amino acids. The CDR3 is CASSAGGHNEQFF. CDR3 bases: TGTGCCAGCTCGGCAGGGGGCCACAATGAGCAGTTCTTC.

This clone has a single count. The chain joins TRBV5-4 to TRBJ1-2, with 7 bases identical to TRBD1. Trimming took 2 bases from V and 6 from J; bases not matched to a gene: 7. This CDR3 is built from 14 residues. Germline V gene sequence: CDR1 SGHNT, CDR2 YYREEE (reference sequence). The DNA for the CDR3 is TGTGCCAGCAGCTTTAGGACAGGCGGTGATGGCTACACCTTC. Translating it yields CASSFRTGGDGYTF.

This CDR3 reads CASSREQYGYTF. Written as DNA, the CDR3 is TGTGCCAGCAGCCGCGAACAGTATGGCTACACCTTC. V usage is TRBV3-1 (or the pseudogene TRBV3-2) and J usage is TRBJ1-2; D uncertain. This CDR3 is built from 12 residues. With 4 bases removed from V and 5 bases from J, the gap between germline ends came to 8 bases. CDR1 LGHDT and CDR2 YNNKEL come from the germline V gene (reference sequence).

CDR3 residues: CASSSPTGTSLRGYTF. Here the CDR3 DNA reads TGTGCCAGCAGTTCTCCTACCGGGACATCCCTGAGGGGCTACACCTTC. The chain employs TRBV6-2 or TRBV6-3 and TRBJ1-2, with a weak D call TRBD1 (6 bases). The V and J ends lost 4 bases and 8 bases respectively, with 23 bases between them. The CDR3 sequence is 16 residues long. Looked up from germline, CDR1 is MNHEY and CDR2 is SVGEGT.

The chain uses TRBV15 and TRBJ1-5, with D possibly TRBD1 on 5 matching bases. The CDR3 is 16 residues long. V gave up 1 base and J gave up 3 bases, with 13 bases separating them. Germline-derived CDR1 and CDR2 are LNHNV and YYDKDF (reference sequence). The CDR3 sequence is CATSRVRQGHNQPQHF. DNA for the CDR3: TGTGCCACCAGCAGAGTGAGGCAGGGTCACAATCAGCCCCAGCATTTT.

The chain joins TRBV4-1 to TRBJ1-2; the D gene is possibly TRBD1 (5 bases). V shed 8 bases and J shed 0 bases, with 10 bases lying between them. Germline V CDR1 and CDR2: MGHRA, YSYEKL. This CDR3 spans 13 amino acids. CDR3 sequence: CASAKGTNYGYTF. The CDR3 bases are TGCGCCAGCGCCAAGGGGACTAACTATGGCTACACCTTC.

Only one count was recorded for this clone. V is TRBV5-6 and J is TRBJ1-1, with TRBD1 matching 8 bases. This CDR3 contains 15 residues. Germline V gene sequence: CDR1 SGHDT, CDR2 YYEEEE. V lost 4 bases to trimming and J lost 1 base; unmatched junction nucleotides: 6. This chain's CDR3 is CASSPTGVKNTEAFF. As DNA, the CDR3 is TGTGCCAGCAGCCCGACAGGGGTTAAGAACACTGAAGCTTTCTTT.

The chain has TRBV5-4 and TRBJ1-2; TRBD1 might be the D (6 bases). Trimming cost V 0 bases and J 2 bases, with 8 bases left between them. This CDR3 spans 14 amino acids. The V gene's germline CDR1 is SGHNT and CDR2 YYREEE (reference sequence). The DNA of the CDR3 is TGTGCCAGCAGCTTGGTTGGACAGAACTATGGCTACACCTTC. Its protein product is CASSLVGQNYGYTF.

CDR3 amino acids: CASSVAPGVRAEGTEAFF. The CDR3, as DNA: TGTGCCAGCAGCGTAGCCCCAGGGGTACGGGCGGAAGGGACTGAAGCTTTCTTT. J is TRBJ1-1 and V is TRBV9; perhaps TRBD1 as D (6 bases). The CDR3 totals 18 residues. CDR1 and CDR2 (germline): SGDLS, YYNGEE. The V gene lost 0 bases and the J gene lost 5 bases, with 23 bases spanning the gap.

The chain couples TRBV7-9 to TRBJ2-2; TRBD2 agrees at 10 bases. Germline V gives CDR1 SEHNR, CDR2 FQNEAQ (reference sequence). This CDR3 spans 15 amino acids. Trimming at V came to 8 bases and at J to 3 bases, leaving 6 bases not matched to a gene. CDR3 sequence reads: CASQTGTSDTGELFF. The CDR3 DNA sequence: TGTGCCAGCCAAACCGGGACTAGCGACACCGGGGAGCTGTTTTTT. Based on the CDR3 plus reference TRBV7-9 and TRBJ2-2, the full variable domain is DTGVSQNPRHKITKRGQNVTFRCDPISEHNRLYWYRQTLGQGPEFLTYFQNEAQLEKSRLLSDRFSAERPKGSFSTLEIQRTEQGDSAMYLCASQTGTSDTGELFFGEGSRLTVL.

CDR3 residues: CASSSGLRQAYGYTF. Written as DNA, the CDR3 is TGCGCCAGCAGCTCGGGTCTTAGACAGGCCTATGGCTACACCTTC. The chain joins TRBV5-1 to TRBJ1-2; a weak D match, TRBD1 (6 bases). Per germline, CDR1 SGHRS and CDR2 YFSETQ. V was shortened by 3 bases and J by 4 bases, with 16 bases between the two germline ends. The CDR3 is made up of 15 amino acids.

This chain connects TRBV5-1 to TRBJ1-3, with 7 nucleotides matching TRBD1. The CDR3 has 15 residues. The germline CDR1 and CDR2 sequences are SGHRS and YFSETQ. V lost 4 bases to trimming and J lost 4 bases; unmatched junction nucleotides: 8. The DNA of the CDR3 is TGCGCCAGCAGCATGGAGGGACAGCCAGGAAACACCATATATTTT. Translated: CASSMEGQPGNTIYF.

This clone was detected once. This chain joins TRBV5-1 and TRBJ2-5, with 7 nucleotides matching TRBD2. J lost 5 bases, V lost 1 base, and 8 bases had no gene match. The CDR3 spans 15 residues. The V gene's germline CDR1 is SGHRS and CDR2 YFSETQ. This CDR3 is CASSLTSDLMETQYF. The CDR3 DNA is TGCGCCAGCAGCTTGACTAGCGATCTAATGGAGACCCAGTACTTC.

The V call is TRBV2, the J call TRBJ1-6; unclear D gene. Per the germline V gene, CDR1 is SNHLY and CDR2 is FYNNEI. Trimming removed 5 bases from V and 4 bases from J, with 9 bases in between. This CDR3 region has 14 residues. The CDR3 DNA sequence: TGTGCCAGCAGTCCGGAGGGATATAATTCACCCCTCCACTTT. Amino acids: CASSPEGYNSPLHF.

The gene calls are TRBV2 and TRBJ2-2; 8 bases map to TRBD1. The length of the CDR3 is 15 residues. CDR1 is SNHLY, CDR2 FYNNEI, per germline. The V segment lost 4 bases and the J segment 4 bases; nucleotides outside the gene matches: 5. Here the CDR3 DNA reads TGTGCCAGCAGTGGCAGGGGGCGTGCCACCGGGGAGCTGTTTTTT. This translates into CASSGRGRATGELFF.

J is TRBJ2-3 and V is TRBV5-1; TRBD1 agrees at 9 bases. Germline V gives CDR1 SGHRS, CDR2 YFSETQ. This CDR3 comprises 16 residues. V was clipped by 4 bases and J by 2 bases; unmatched bases: 8. CDR3 DNA sequence: TGCGCCAGCAGCATACGGACAGGGGCCCCCACAGATACGCAGTATTTT. Its translation: CASSIRTGAPTDTQYF.

V is TRBV18 and J is TRBJ2-1; D gene unclear. The germline V gene has CDR1 KGHSH and CDR2 LQKENI. V dropped 8 bases and J dropped 5 bases, with 16 bases sitting between them. This CDR3 is built from 14 residues. The DNA for the CDR3 is TGTGCCAGCCTCCCTGCCCTTGACAACAATGAGCAGTTCTTC. It codes for CASLPALDNNEQFF.

V gene TRBV18 combines with J gene TRBJ2-1; perhaps TRBD2 as D (5 bases). CDR3 length: 13 amino acids. V dropped 5 bases and J dropped 8 bases, with 13 bases sitting between them. From germline, CDR1 is KGHSH and CDR2 LQKENI. The CDR3 DNA reads TGTGCCAGCTCAGCGGAGGTGAACGATGAGCAGTTCTTC. Its protein is CASSAEVNDEQFF.